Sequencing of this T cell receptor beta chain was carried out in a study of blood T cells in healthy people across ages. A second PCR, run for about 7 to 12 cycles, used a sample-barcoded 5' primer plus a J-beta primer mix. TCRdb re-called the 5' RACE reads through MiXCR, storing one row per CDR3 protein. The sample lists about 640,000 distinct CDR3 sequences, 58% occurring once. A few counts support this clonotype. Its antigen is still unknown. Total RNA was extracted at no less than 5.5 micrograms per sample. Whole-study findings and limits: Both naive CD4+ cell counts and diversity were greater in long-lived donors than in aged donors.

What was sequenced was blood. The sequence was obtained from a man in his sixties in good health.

CDR3 sequence reads: CASSQDEIQPQHF. In nucleotides, the CDR3 is TGTGCCAGCAGCCAAGACGAAATCCAGCCCCAGCATTTT. V gene TRBV3-1 combines with J gene TRBJ1-5; D is undetermined. Between the trimmed V and J ends, which lost 0 bases and 7 bases, there was a span of 7 bases. The CDR3 sequence is 13 residues long. Per the germline V gene, CDR1 is LGHDT and CDR2 is YNNKEL (reference sequence).